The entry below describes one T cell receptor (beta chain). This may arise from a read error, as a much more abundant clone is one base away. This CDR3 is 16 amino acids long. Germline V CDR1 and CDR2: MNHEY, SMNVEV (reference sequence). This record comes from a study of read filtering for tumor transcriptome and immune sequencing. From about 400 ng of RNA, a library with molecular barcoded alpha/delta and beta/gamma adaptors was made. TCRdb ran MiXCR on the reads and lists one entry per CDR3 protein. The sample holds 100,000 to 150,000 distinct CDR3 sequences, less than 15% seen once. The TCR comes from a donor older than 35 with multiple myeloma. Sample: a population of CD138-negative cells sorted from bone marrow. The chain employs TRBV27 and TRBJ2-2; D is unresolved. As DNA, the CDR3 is TGTGCCAGCAGTTTAACGGGCAAACCGAACAACGGGGAGCTGTTTTTT. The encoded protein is CASSLTGKPNNGELFF.